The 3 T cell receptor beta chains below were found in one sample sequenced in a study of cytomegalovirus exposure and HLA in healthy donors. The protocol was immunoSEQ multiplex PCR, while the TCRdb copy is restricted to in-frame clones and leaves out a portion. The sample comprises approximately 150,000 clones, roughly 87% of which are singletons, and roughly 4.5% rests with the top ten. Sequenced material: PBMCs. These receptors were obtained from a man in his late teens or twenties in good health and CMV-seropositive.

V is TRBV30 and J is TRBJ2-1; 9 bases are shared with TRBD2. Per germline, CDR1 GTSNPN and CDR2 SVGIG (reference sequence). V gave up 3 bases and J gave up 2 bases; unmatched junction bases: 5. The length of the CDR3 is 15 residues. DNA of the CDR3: TGTGCCTGGAGGATCGCGGGAGGGCCCTACAATGAGCAGTTCTTC. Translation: CAWRIAGGPYNEQFF.

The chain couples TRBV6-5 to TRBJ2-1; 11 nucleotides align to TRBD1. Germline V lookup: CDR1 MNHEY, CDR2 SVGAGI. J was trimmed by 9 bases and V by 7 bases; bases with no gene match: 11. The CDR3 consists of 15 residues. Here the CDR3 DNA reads TGTGCCAGCACCCCTATGTGGGGACAGGGGGGTGAGCAGTTCTTC. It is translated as CASTPMWGQGGEQFF.

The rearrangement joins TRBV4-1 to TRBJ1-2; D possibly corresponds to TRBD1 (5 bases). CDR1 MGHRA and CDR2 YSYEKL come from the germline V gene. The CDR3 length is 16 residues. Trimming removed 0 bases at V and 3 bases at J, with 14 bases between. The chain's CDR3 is CASSQDGTLGDYGYTF. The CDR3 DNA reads TGCGCCAGCAGCCAAGATGGGACTCTAGGGGACTATGGCTACACCTTC.